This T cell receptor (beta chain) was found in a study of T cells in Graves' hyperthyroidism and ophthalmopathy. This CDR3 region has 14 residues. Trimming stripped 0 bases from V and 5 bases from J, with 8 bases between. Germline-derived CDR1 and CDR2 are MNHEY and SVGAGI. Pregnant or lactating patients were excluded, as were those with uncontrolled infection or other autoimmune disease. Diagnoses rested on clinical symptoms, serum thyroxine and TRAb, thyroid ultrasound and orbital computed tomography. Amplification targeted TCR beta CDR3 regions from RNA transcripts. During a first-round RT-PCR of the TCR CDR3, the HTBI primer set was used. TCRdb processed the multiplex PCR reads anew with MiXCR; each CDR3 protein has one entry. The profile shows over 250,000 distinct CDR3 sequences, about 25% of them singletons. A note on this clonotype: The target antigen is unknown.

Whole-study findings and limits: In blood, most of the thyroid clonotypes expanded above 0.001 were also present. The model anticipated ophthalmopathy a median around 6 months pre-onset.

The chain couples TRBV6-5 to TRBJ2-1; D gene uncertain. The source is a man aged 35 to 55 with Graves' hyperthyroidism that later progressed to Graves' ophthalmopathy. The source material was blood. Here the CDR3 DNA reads TGTGCCAGCAGTTACTCGAGTAGGAACAATGAGCAGTTCTTC. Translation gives CASSYSSRNNEQFF.